The 15 T cell receptor beta chains listed next were all sequenced from one sample in a study of control samples from healthy donors and cancer patients. Sequencing used immunoSEQ multiplex PCR; TCRdb keeps in-frame clones, though not all of them. The data hold about 70,000 clones, with about 94% observed a single time. Sequenced material: blood. These receptors were collected from a woman aged 25-40 years in good health.

This clone was seen a single time. The rearrangement joins TRBV30 to TRBJ1-4; D remains unclear. There are 11 residues in the CDR3. Between the trimmed V and J ends, which lost 2 bases and 8 bases, there was a span of 6 bases. CDR1 and CDR2 from the germline V gene are GTSNPN and SVGIG (reference sequence). The CDR3 loop is CAWSSGEKLFF. Here the CDR3 DNA reads TGTGCCTGGAGTAGTGGAGAAAAACTGTTTTTT.

The rearrangement uses TRBV27 and TRBJ2-2, with 11 bases that match TRBD1. The germline CDR1 and CDR2 sequences are MNHEY and SMNVEV (reference sequence). The ends lost 4 bases at V and 0 bases at J; junction bases unmatched: 4. This CDR3 is built from 17 residues. CDR3 in amino acids: CASSYRTGGANTGELFF. The CDR3 DNA sequence: TGTGCCAGCAGTTACCGGACAGGGGGCGCGAACACCGGGGAGCTGTTTTTT.

The chain combines TRBV15 with TRBJ1-2; D is unresolved. V lost 3 bases to trimming and J lost 3 bases, with 2 bases between them. Germline CDR1 reads LNHNV; CDR2 reads YYDKDF (reference sequence). The CDR3 runs 11 residues. The chain's CDR3 is CATSRDYGYTF. The CDR3 region has the DNA TGTGCCACCAGCAGGGACTATGGCTACACCTTC.

The chain recombines TRBV6-6 with TRBJ1-4; D remains unclear. The CDR3 runs 16 residues. The germline V gene has CDR1 MNHNY and CDR2 SVGAGI (reference sequence). The ends were cut back, 2 bases at V and 5 bases at J, with 15 bases in the middle. The CDR3 region is CASSYLGEASNEKLFF. Written as DNA, the CDR3 is TGTGCCAGCAGTTACCTTGGGGAGGCGTCGAATGAAAAACTGTTTTTT.

The V and J genes are TRBV19 and TRBJ1-5; tentative D call: TRBD1 (5 bases). Looked up from germline, CDR1 is LNHDA and CDR2 is SQIVND (reference sequence). Deletions cut 0 bases from V and 6 bases from J, with 12 bases between. CDR3 length: 15 amino acids. The CDR3 spells CASSIEGTGVQPQHF. As DNA, the CDR3 is TGTGCCAGTAGTATAGAGGGGACTGGGGTTCAGCCCCAGCATTTT.

The chain links TRBV19 to TRBJ2-3; D uncertain. The CDR3 is made up of 14 amino acids. Trimming took 3 bases from V and 2 from J, leaving 9 bases between them. The germline CDR1 and CDR2 sequences are LNHDA and SQIVND (reference sequence). The CDR3 bases are TGTGCCAGTAGTATGAACGGGCACACAGATACGCAGTATTTT. This encodes CASSMNGHTDTQYF. Full variable domain (missing parts from reference TRBV19 and TRBJ2-3): DGGITQSPKYLFRKEGQNVTLSCEQNLNHDAMYWYRQDPGQGLRLIYYSQIVNDFQKGDIAEGYSVSREKKESFPLTVTSAQKNPTAFYLCASSMNGHTDTQYFGPGTRLTVL.

V gene TRBV12-3 or TRBV12-4 combines with J gene TRBJ1-2, with unresolved D. The ends were cut back, 5 bases at V and 1 base at J, with 5 bases in the middle. CDR3 length equals 12 residues. The CDR3 is CASSMDNYGYTF. CDR3 bases: TGTGCCAGCAGTATGGATAACTATGGCTACACCTTC.

V usage is TRBV4-1 and J usage is TRBJ2-3; D is uncertain. Germline V gene sequence: CDR1 MGHRA, CDR2 YSYEKL. The CDR3 totals 14 residues. With 0 bases removed from V and 1 base from J, the gap between germline ends came to 5 bases. CDR3 coding DNA: TGCGCCAGCAGCCAAGAACGGGGCACAGATACGCAGTATTTT. This gives the protein CASSQERGTDTQYF.

The J gene is TRBJ2-2, the V gene TRBV7-2; TRBD1 aligns across 9 bases. The CDR3 runs to 13 residues. Germline lookup yields CDR1 SGHTA and CDR2 FQGNSA. V trimming: 8 bases; J trimming: 6 bases; junction bases outside the gene matches: 4. Written as DNA, the CDR3 is TGTGCCAGCCAGGGACAGGGTGCCGGGGAGCTGTTTTTT. This codes for CASQGQGAGELFF.

This clone appeared once. This sample includes further DNA sequences coding for the same CDR3. The CDR3 protein is CASSSGTVDTEAFF. Here the CDR3 DNA reads TGCGCCAGCAGCTCCGGGACAGTCGACACTGAAGCTTTCTTT. The chain links TRBV5-1 to TRBJ1-1; 7 bases map to TRBD1. The ends lost 3 bases at V and 3 bases at J; junction bases unmatched: 5. The CDR3 extends over 14 amino acids. Germline V gene sequence: CDR1 SGHRS, CDR2 YFSETQ. The full variable domain, completed using reference TRBV5-1 and TRBJ1-1, is KAGVTQTPRYLIKTRGQQVTLSCSPISGHRSVSWYQQTPGQGLQFLFEYFSETQRNKGNFPGRFSGRQFSNSRSEMNVSTLELGDSALYLCASSSGTVDTEAFFGQGTRLTVV.

The chain joins TRBV10-2 to TRBJ1-2, with TRBD1 as a possible D gene (5 bases). Trimming left V 10 bases short and J 3 bases short, with 21 bases between. CDR1 WSHSY and CDR2 SAAADI come from the germline V gene. The CDR3 sequence is 15 residues long. CDR3 in DNA: TGCGCCACCCACGAACCCGGGACGGATGACTATGGCTACACCTTC. Its protein is CATHEPGTDDYGYTF.

The rearrangement joins TRBV19 to TRBJ1-3; D ambiguous. Per the germline V gene, CDR1 is LNHDA and CDR2 is SQIVND (reference sequence). V was trimmed by 7 bases and J by 4 bases, leaving 8 bases between them. The CDR3 has 12 residues. CDR3: CASKTPGNTIYF. The CDR3 DNA reads TGTGCCAGTAAAACTCCGGGAAACACCATATATTTT.

The chain is built from TRBV30 and TRBJ1-6, with D hard to call. CDR3 length: 14 residues. CDR1 GTSNPN and CDR2 SVGIG come from the germline V gene (reference sequence). V lost 2 bases and J 9 bases, leaving 14 bases between the germline ends. DNA of the CDR3: TGTGCCTGGAGTATCGACGAATGGGGTTCACCCCTCCACTTT. Translation: CAWSIDEWGSPLHF.

CDR3 coding DNA: TGTGCCAGCAGCTTCGAGAGGAAAGTCGGTGAGCAGTTCTTC. Amino acids: CASSFERKVGEQFF. This chain links TRBV7-2 with TRBJ2-1; D ambiguous. The V end lost 3 bases, the J end lost 9 bases, and 15 bases lay between the germline ends. CDR1 SGHTA and CDR2 FQGNSA come from the germline V gene. CDR3 length: 14 residues.

This clone was counted a single time. The chain combines TRBV25-1 with TRBJ2-5; D may be TRBD1 (6 bases). This CDR3 has 13 residues. The V gene lost 3 bases and the J gene lost 5 bases, with 10 bases spanning the gap. From germline, CDR1 is MGHDK and CDR2 SYGVNS. CDR3 amino acids: CASSDTGRETQYF. CDR3 nucleotides: TGTGCCAGCAGTGATACAGGGCGGGAGACCCAGTACTTC.